Sequencing of this T cell receptor beta chain was carried out in a study of blood T cell repertoires in COVID-19. Background on the study: From the United States, Italy and Spain came samples of acute and convalescent COVID-19.

Some clones are missing from TCRdb's copy, which holds only in-frame ones; the method was immunoSEQ multiplex PCR. The sample records over 65,000 clones, around 87% being singletons. There are a few counts of this clone. This CDR3 contains 12 residues. Trimming cost V 4 bases and J 9 bases, with 10 bases left between them. V usage is TRBV12-3 or TRBV12-4 and J usage is TRBJ2-1; possible D gene TRBD2, 5 bases. Sequencing was done on a sample of peripheral blood. The TCR originated in a human donor in a cohort sampled during active COVID-19. DNA of the CDR3: TGTGCCAGCAGTTCAGACTACTTTGAGCAGTTCTTC. Its translation: CASSSDYFEQFF.